What follows are 11 T cell receptor beta chains derived from one specimen sequenced in a study of blood T cell repertoires in COVID-19. The data were produced by immunoSEQ multiplex PCR, yet TCRdb's version contains in-frame clones alone and is incomplete. The table includes about 240,000 clones, more than 85% detected once. Source material: PBMCs or T cells enriched from blood (not recorded which). The receptors stem from a man aged 35-49 years who had recovered from COVID-19.

The V and J genes are TRBV5-1 and TRBJ2-5; perhaps TRBD1 as D (6 bases). This CDR3 spans 15 amino acids. The ends were cut back, 0 bases at V and 2 bases at J, with 11 bases in the middle. Per germline, CDR1 SGHRS and CDR2 YFSETQ. The CDR3 DNA reads TGCGCCAGCAGCTTGGGGTGGGGGCCTCAAGAGACCCAGTACTTC. It is translated as CASSLGWGPQETQYF.

The table lists this clone with a count of one. The chain has TRBV3-1 (or the pseudogene TRBV3-2) and TRBJ2-3; D might be TRBD1 (5 bases). Germline V CDR1 and CDR2: LGHDT, YNNKEL (reference sequence). Deletions cut 1 base from V and 5 bases from J, with 7 bases between. The CDR3 length is 13 residues. This CDR3 is CASSQGRGDTQYF. The CDR3, as DNA: TGTGCCAGCAGCCAAGGTAGGGGAGATACGCAGTATTTT.

This chain connects TRBV19 to TRBJ2-2; 8 bases are a match to TRBD1. The J segment lost 5 bases and the V segment lost 8 bases, leaving 4 bases of the junction unmatched. In germline, CDR1 is LNHDA, CDR2 SQIVND (reference sequence). The CDR3 is made up of 13 amino acids. The CDR3 DNA sequence: TGTGCCAGTCTGACAGGGGCGACCGGGGAGCTGTTTTTT. It is translated as CASLTGATGELFF. Combining the CDR3 with reference TRBV19 and TRBJ2-2 gives the whole variable domain DGGITQSPKYLFRKEGQNVTLSCEQNLNHDAMYWYRQDPGQGLRLIYYSQIVNDFQKGDIAEGYSVSREKKESFPLTVTSAQKNPTAFYLCASLTGATGELFFGEGSRLTVL.

The chain joins TRBV7-9 to TRBJ1-2; no reliable D call. V shed 1 base and J shed 0 bases, with 9 bases lying between them. The length of the CDR3 is 15 residues. Germline values: CDR1 SEHNR, CDR2 FQNEAQ (reference sequence). This CDR3 reads CASSLETSPNYGYTF. The DNA for the CDR3 is TGTGCCAGCAGCTTAGAGACAAGCCCTAACTATGGCTACACCTTC.

The CDR3 region has the DNA TGCGCCAGCAGCCTAAGAGGGACTAGCGGGAGTTACAATGAGCAGTTCTTC. It translates to CASSLRGTSGSYNEQFF. The chain is built from TRBV4-1 and TRBJ2-1; 14 bases map to TRBD2. The V segment lost 4 bases and the J segment 4 bases; nucleotides outside the gene matches: 6. CDR1 is MGHRA, CDR2 YSYEKL, per germline. CDR3 length equals 17 residues.

This clone was recorded once. This rearrangement joins TRBV9 to TRBJ2-3, with 9 nucleotides matching TRBD2. The germline V gene encodes CDR1 SGDLS and CDR2 YYNGEE. The length of the CDR3 is 17 residues. The V segment lost 3 bases and the J segment 4 bases; nucleotides outside the gene matches: 12. The CDR3 sequence: CASSGGISGSNADTQYF. CDR3 in DNA: TGTGCCAGCAGCGGGGGGATTAGCGGGAGTAATGCAGATACGCAGTATTTT. The full variable domain, with the rest looked up from reference TRBV9 and TRBJ2-3, is DSGVTQTPKHLITATGQRVTLRCSPRSGDLSVYWYQQSLDQGLQFLIQYYNGEERAKGNILERFSAQQFPDLHSELNLSSLELGDSALYFCASSGGISGSNADTQYFGPGTRLTVL.

This sequence joins TRBV28 and TRBJ2-2; maybe TRBD1 (6 bases). This CDR3 comprises 15 residues. Trimming took off 6 bases at V and 5 bases at J, with 16 bases between the two ends. CDR1 is MDHEN, CDR2 SYDVKM, per germline. CDR3 loop: CASRLQGLRTGELFF. The CDR3 DNA reads TGTGCCAGCAGGTTGCAGGGGTTACGAACCGGGGAGCTGTTTTTT.

This clone was picked up one time. The J gene is TRBJ1-6, the V gene TRBV21-1; TRBD1 is the table's D call and was not checked against the DNA. TRBV21-1 is reported as a pseudogene. This CDR3 region has 20 residues. The CDR3 is CASSKATGTGKTRDNSPLHF. The DNA for the CDR3 is TGTGCCAGCAGCAAAGCAACCGGGACAGGGAAGACCAGGGATAATTCACCCCTCCACTTT.

The V gene is TRBV11-3, the J gene TRBJ2-7; 9 bases align to TRBD2. The length of the CDR3 is 15 residues. V shed 3 bases and J 6 bases; nucleotides not matched to a gene: 9. The germline CDR1 and CDR2 sequences are SGHNT and YENEEA. This chain's CDR3 is CASSLWGGGAVEQYF. DNA of the CDR3: TGTGCCAGCAGCTTGTGGGGCGGGGGGGCCGTCGAGCAGTACTTC.

The chain uses TRBV20-1 and TRBJ2-7, with D hard to call. This CDR3 has 13 amino acids. Germline CDR1 DFQATT, CDR2 SNEGSKA (reference sequence). Trimming stripped 3 bases from V and 3 bases from J, with 12 bases between. CDR3 bases: TGCAGTGCTAGTTCGTTCGGAGACTACGAGCAGTACTTC. As protein: CSASSFGDYEQYF.

This chain uses TRBV4-1 with TRBJ1-1; TRBD1 might be the D (5 bases). The V end was cut by 3 bases, the J end by 1 base, with 9 bases between. The CDR3 loop spans 14 amino acids. Germline V gene data show CDR1 as MGHRA and CDR2 as YSYEKL. CDR3 in DNA: TGCGCCAGCAGCCATGTTGACAGGAACACTGAAGCTTTCTTT. This codes for CASSHVDRNTEAFF.